A single sample gave rise to the 5 T cell receptor beta chains below, sequenced in a study of cytomegalovirus exposure and HLA in healthy donors. The PCR had 60 Vbeta and 13 Jbeta primers. Measured with immunoSEQ multiplex PCR; TCRdb has only the in-frame clones, and not every one. The listing records under 65,000 clones. Sequenced input: PBMCs. Receptors originate from a woman under 40 in good health and CMV-seropositive.

This chain links TRBV19 with TRBJ2-1; 12 bases agree with TRBD2. From germline, CDR1 is LNHDA and CDR2 SQIVND (reference sequence). The V and J ends lost 4 bases and 6 bases, in that order; junction bases with no gene match: 10. This CDR3 comprises 17 residues. The CDR3 here is CASSTTTGTSGPNEQFF. The CDR3 region has the DNA TGTGCCAGTAGTACCACAACTGGGACTAGCGGGCCCAATGAGCAGTTCTTC.

Here the CDR3 reads CASSLPAESYEQYF. The CDR3 coding sequence is TGTGCCAGCAGCCTCCCTGCCGAGTCCTACGAGCAGTACTTC. This chain uses TRBV5-6 with TRBJ2-7; D gene uncertain. CDR1 is SGHDT and CDR2 is YYEEEE in the germline V gene. This CDR3 has 14 amino acids. Trimming shortened V by 4 bases and J by 1 base, and 12 bases separated the two germline ends.

J is TRBJ1-2 and V is TRBV18; 12 nucleotides agree with TRBD1. Germline trimming cut 6 bases from V and 2 bases from J; bases unmatched to any gene: 7. The V gene's germline CDR1 is KGHSH and CDR2 LQKENI. There are 16 residues in the CDR3. The CDR3 DNA reads TGTGCCAGCTCTGGGACAGGGGGCCCAAAAAACTATGGCTACACCTTC. Its translation is CASSGTGGPKNYGYTF. Supplemented by reference TRBV18 and TRBJ1-2, the full variable domain reads NAGVMQNPRHLVRRRGQEARLRCSPMKGHSHVYWYRQLPEEGLKFMVYLQKENIIDESGMPKERFSAEFPKEGPSILRIQQVVRGDSAAYFCASSGTGGPKNYGYTFGSGTRLTVV.

V and J are TRBV30 and TRBJ2-7, with D maybe TRBD2 (5 bases). The CDR3 is 12 amino acids. CDR1 is GTSNPN, CDR2 SVGIG, per germline (reference sequence). Trimming shortened V by 5 bases and J by 3 bases, and 11 bases separated the two germline ends. CDR3 in DNA: TGTGCCTGGGAACGAGGGCTCTACGAGCAGTACTTC. Translated: CAWERGLYEQYF. Looking up the rest from reference TRBV30 and TRBJ2-7 gives the full variable domain: SQTIHQWPATLVQPVGSPLSLECTVEGTSNPNLYWYRQAAGRGLQLLFYSVGIGQISSEVPQNLSASRPQDRQFILSSKKLLLSDSGFYLCAWERGLYEQYFGPGTRLTVT.

This chain connects TRBV30 to TRBJ2-1; TRBD2 aligns across 7 bases. Germline V gives CDR1 GTSNPN, CDR2 SVGIG (reference sequence). CDR3 length: 14 amino acids. V dropped 1 base and J dropped 5; count of bases not matched to a gene: 5. The CDR3 sequence is CAWSAGRTDNEQFF. CDR3 in DNA: TGTGCCTGGAGTGCCGGGAGGACCGACAATGAGCAGTTCTTC.